Below are 25 T cell receptor beta chains sequenced from a single sample in a study of blood T cells in healthy people across ages. A sample-barcoded 5' primer and a J-beta primer mix were used in a second PCR of roughly 6 to 11 cycles. TCRdb re-called the 5' RACE reads with MiXCR, one entry per CDR3 protein. The sample lists 500,000 to 700,000 distinct CDR3 sequences, roughly 30% occurring once. Sequencing was performed on blood. Receptors were obtained from a woman older than 75 in good health.

Ten or more counts support this clonotype. The rearrangement links TRBV10-3 to TRBJ1-5, with a possible D match to TRBD1 (5 bases). V was pared by 8 bases and J by 3 bases, with 8 bases between. The germline V gene encodes CDR1 ENHRY and CDR2 SYGVKD. The CDR3 spans 12 residues. CDR3: CAIGGPNQPQHF. Here the CDR3 DNA reads TGTGCCATCGGGGGTCCCAATCAGCCCCAGCATTTT.

Details on this clonotype: A junction end diverges from the germline sequence, so it may reflect a read error. V and J are TRBV3-1 and TRBJ2-3; D uncertain. Looked up from germline, CDR1 is LGHDT and CDR2 is YNNKEL (reference sequence). The CDR3 consists of 11 residues. CDR3 sequence (DNA): TGTGCCAGCGGCCAACGAGATACGCAGTATTTT. This codes for CASGQRDTQYF.

Details on this clonotype: Just one base apart from a much larger clone, this may be a read error. The chain carries TRBV20-1 and TRBJ2-7; tentatively, D is TRBD2 (6 bases). The last part of the DNA fits TRBJ2-1 better; the J call may be wrong. This CDR3 has 14 amino acids. Looked up from germline, CDR1 is DFQATT and CDR2 is SNEGSKA (reference sequence). The CDR3 spells CSARDGGNSYEQFF. CDR3 sequence (DNA): TGCAGTGCTAGAGATGGAGGGAACTCCTACGAGCAGTTCTTC.

In its sample, this clonotype was seen a few times. V usage is TRBV7-2 and J usage is TRBJ1-2; D might be TRBD1 (5 bases). The CDR3 contains 17 residues. Per the germline V gene, CDR1 is SGHTA and CDR2 is FQGNSA. V was shortened by 5 bases and J by 8 bases, with 27 bases between the two germline ends. The DNA for the CDR3 is TGTGCCAGCAGCCCATTCCGGTCCCTCGGGGGAAAGGGAGGCTACACCTTC. Residues: CASSPFRSLGGKGGYTF.

For the CDR3, the DNA is TGTGCCAGCAGCGTTGGGGGGCGGATCTCTAACTATGGCTACACCTTC. This sequence encodes CASSVGGRISNYGYTF. V and J are TRBV9 and TRBJ1-2, with a tentative D call TRBD1 (6 bases). Germline V gives CDR1 SGDLS, CDR2 YYNGEE. Trimming left V 2 bases short and J 0 bases short, with 14 bases between. The CDR3 length is 16 residues. Combining the CDR3 with reference TRBV9 and TRBJ1-2 gives the whole variable domain DSGVTQTPKHLITATGQRVTLRCSPRSGDLSVYWYQQSLDQGLQFLIQYYNGEERAKGNILERFSAQQFPDLHSELNLSSLELGDSALYFCASSVGGRISNYGYTFGSGTRLTVV.

V usage is TRBV5-1 and J usage is TRBJ2-7; D is unclear. Germline V lookup: CDR1 SGHRS, CDR2 YFSETQ. Between the trimmed V and J ends, which lost 2 bases and 1 base, there was a span of 7 bases. The CDR3 contains 13 residues. CDR3 sequence (DNA): TGCGCCAGCAGCTTCCCAGAATCCTACGAGCAGTACTTC. It is translated as CASSFPESYEQYF. The complete variable domain, with remaining parts taken from reference TRBV5-1 and TRBJ2-7, reads KAGVTQTPRYLIKTRGQQVTLSCSPISGHRSVSWYQQTPGQGLQFLFEYFSETQRNKGNFPGRFSGRQFSNSRSEMNVSTLELGDSALYLCASSFPESYEQYFGPGTRLTVT.

CDR3 in DNA: TGCAGTGCTAGAGACGGCCTATCCTACGAGCAGTACTTC. Residues: CSARDGLSYEQYF. The chain uses TRBV20-1 and TRBJ2-7; D gene unclear. V lost 0 bases and J 1 base, leaving 7 bases between the germline ends. The CDR3 has 13 amino acids. Germline CDR1 reads DFQATT; CDR2 reads SNEGSKA (reference sequence).

The chain uses TRBV7-9 and TRBJ2-6; TRBD1 matches at 8 bases. CDR3 length equals 18 residues. From germline, CDR1 is SEHNR and CDR2 FQNEAQ (reference sequence). With 5 bases clipped from V and 0 bases from J, the junction kept 9 bases outside the gene matches. CDR3 DNA: TGTGCCAGCAGCCGATTGACAGGGGCCAGCTCTGGGGCCAACGTCCTGACTTTC. It specifies CASSRLTGASSGANVLTF.

This clonotype was seen at least ten times. This rearrangement joins TRBV7-8 to TRBJ2-7; 7 bases agree with TRBD2. The CDR3 covers 14 residues. V lost 0 bases, J lost 2 bases, and 1 base stayed unmatched. Germline CDR1 is SGHVS and CDR2 is FQNEAQ. The CDR3 region is CASSLARGTYEQYF. CDR3 nucleotides: TGTGCCAGCAGCTTAGCGCGGGGGACCTACGAGCAGTACTTC.

This chain connects TRBV20-1 to TRBJ1-4, with D unclear. Germline CDR1 and CDR2: DFQATT and SNEGSKA (reference sequence). This CDR3 has 14 amino acids. Trimming pared 6 bases from V and 8 bases from J, leaving 19 bases between. In DNA form, the CDR3 reads TGCAGTGCCCTCTCGGGCCTCCCCGGGGAAAAACTGTTTTTT. It codes for CSALSGLPGEKLFF.

Details on this clonotype: It may be a read error: a sequence one base away is much more abundant. The chain joins TRBV9 to TRBJ1-1, with unresolved D. This CDR3 has 14 amino acids. The V gene lost 3 bases and the J gene lost 1 base, with 10 bases spanning the gap. Germline-derived CDR1 and CDR2 are SGDLS and YYNGEE. Here the CDR3 DNA reads TGTGCCAGCAGCGGAGGGCCGGGGAACACTGAAGCTTTCTTT. The encoded protein is CASSGGPGNTEAFF.

This clonotype was recorded at least ten times. V and J are TRBV7-2 and TRBJ2-7; 7 positions agree with TRBD2. The CDR3 runs to 17 residues. The V gene's germline CDR1 is SGHTA and CDR2 FQGNSA. Trimming cost V 0 bases and J 1 base; bases outside gene matches: 9. For the CDR3, the DNA is TGTGCCAGCAGCTTAGCGGCTAGCGGTGGGGGGTCCTACGAGCAGTACTTC. Protein sequence: CASSLAASGGGSYEQYF.

This clonotype was observed many times. CDR3 in amino acids: CASRAQGNIYEQYF. The CDR3 bases are TGTGCCTCCAGGGCCCAGGGTAATATCTACGAGCAGTACTTC. The rearrangement joins TRBV28 to TRBJ2-7; possibly TRBD1 for D (5 bases). The germline V gene encodes CDR1 MDHEN and CDR2 SYDVKM. V lost 11 bases, J lost 3 bases, and 20 bases lay in between. This CDR3 is 14 amino acids long.

This clonotype has a count of ten or more. The V gene is TRBV20-1, the J gene TRBJ2-5, with D possibly matching TRBD1 (6 bases). The CDR3 has 13 amino acids. V was pared by 1 base and J by 1 base, with 7 bases between. Germline-derived CDR1 and CDR2 are DFQATT and SNEGSKA (reference sequence). Here the CDR3 reads CSARGTAQETQYF. Written as DNA, the CDR3 is TGCAGTGCTAGAGGGACAGCCCAAGAGACCCAGTACTTC.

V and J are TRBV20-1 and TRBJ2-5; D perhaps matches TRBD1 (5 bases). The assigned J gene may be wrong: the sequence end matches TRBJ2-7 better. CDR3 length: 16 residues. The germline gives CDR1 DFQATT, CDR2 SNEGSKA (reference sequence). This CDR3 reads CSARALQPTAPGEQYF. For the CDR3, the DNA is TGCAGTGCTAGAGCCCTCCAACCGACAGCGCCTGGCGAGCAGTACTTC.

Note on this clonotype: Being one base from a much bigger clone, this may be a read error. J is TRBJ1-2 and V is TRBV6-1; no clear D. The CDR3 totals 15 residues. Looked up from germline, CDR1 is MNHNS and CDR2 is SASEGT. Trimming stripped 2 bases from V and 3 bases from J, with 13 bases between. The CDR3: CASSESEVVYYGYTF. CDR3 DNA: TGTGCCAGCAGTGAATCAGAGGTCGTATACTATGGCTACACCTTC.

For this clonotype: A much larger clone sits a single nucleotide away, making a read error possible. The chain couples TRBV7-2 to TRBJ2-5; 9 bases are shared with TRBD1. Germline CDR1 and CDR2: SGHTA and FQGNSA. This CDR3 comprises 15 residues. The CDR3 DNA is TGTGCCGGCAGCCCCTGGACAGGGGATGAAGAGACCCAGTACTTC. Its translation: CAGSPWTGDEETQYF.

V and J are TRBV18 and TRBJ1-2, with a tentative D call TRBD1 (6 bases). V was cut by 0 bases and J by 2 bases, with 16 bases left in between. CDR3 size: 17 residues. Germline-derived CDR1 and CDR2 are KGHSH and LQKENI. CDR3 residues: CASSPPQGTRPNYGYTF. DNA of the CDR3: TGTGCCAGCTCACCACCGCAGGGGACACGTCCGAACTATGGCTACACCTTC.

There are many counts of this clonotype. V usage is TRBV7-9 and J usage is TRBJ1-2, with D perhaps matching TRBD1 (6 bases). Between the trimmed V and J ends, which lost 0 bases and 6 bases, there was a span of 17 bases. This CDR3 has 16 amino acids. CDR1 and CDR2 (germline): SEHNR, FQNEAQ (reference sequence). CDR3 residues: CASSLARTERLDGYTF. In DNA form, the CDR3 reads TGTGCCAGCAGCTTAGCGAGGACAGAAAGGTTGGATGGCTACACCTTC.

The chain uses TRBV5-6 and TRBJ2-7; 7 nucleotides line up with TRBD1. The CDR3 extends over 13 amino acids. Germline CDR1 and CDR2: SGHDT and YYEEEE. J was trimmed by 7 bases and V by 7 bases; bases with no gene match: 11. Here the CDR3 DNA reads TGTGCCAGCGGACAGGTGTACACCAATGAGCAGTACTTC. The encoded protein is CASGQVYTNEQYF.

V is TRBV7-8 and J is TRBJ1-4, with TRBD1 identical over 8 bases. This CDR3 has 19 residues. The germline V gene encodes CDR1 SGHVS and CDR2 FQNEAQ. Losses at the gene ends were 3 bases for V and 4 bases for J; bases not matched to a gene: 16. CDR3 nucleotides: TGTGCCAGCAGCTTCGGCCATCTTGACAGGGGCAGGAGTAATGAAAAACTGTTTTTT. Translated: CASSFGHLDRGRSNEKLFF. The whole variable domain, remainder taken from reference TRBV7-8 and TRBJ1-4, is GAGVSQSPRYKVAKRGQDVALRCDPISGHVSLFWYQQALGQGPEFLTYFQNEAQLDKSGLPSDRFFAERPEGSVSTLKIQRTQQEDSAVYLCASSFGHLDRGRSNEKLFFGSGTQLSVL.

This clonotype showed up many times. The DNA for the CDR3 is TGTGCCAGCAGCCAAGATGGGCAGACAAAGGCGCAGTACTTC. It yields the protein CASSQDGQTKAQYF. This rearrangement joins TRBV3-1 to TRBJ2-7; no reliable D call. Deletions cut 0 bases from V and 9 bases from J, with 15 bases between. The germline V gene has CDR1 LGHDT and CDR2 YNNKEL (reference sequence). The CDR3 extends over 14 amino acids.

This clonotype was counted only a few times. It may be a read error: a sequence one base away is much more abundant. The gene calls are TRBV6-2 or TRBV6-3 and TRBJ2-1, with a tentative D call TRBD2 (5 bases). The J call may be in error: the DNA end matches TRBJ2-7 better. Germline loops: CDR1 MNHEY, CDR2 SVGEGT. The CDR3 sequence is 16 residues long. Here the CDR3 DNA reads TGTGCCAGCACAAATCCACCGGGATTTTCCTACAATGAGCAGTACTTC. This sequence encodes CASTNPPGFSYNEQYF.

In this sample, this clonotype turned up many times. The chain is built from TRBV20-1 and TRBJ1-1, with D uncertain. Trimming removed 6 bases from V and 8 bases from J, with 4 bases in between. The germline CDR1 and CDR2 sequences are DFQATT and SNEGSKA (reference sequence). The CDR3 runs 8 residues. The CDR3, as DNA: TGCAGTGCCCCCGAAGCTTTCTTT. Amino acids: CSAPEAFF.

This clonotype was recorded many times. The gene calls are TRBV7-9 and TRBJ2-7; D is perhaps TRBD2 (6 bases). The CDR3 has 17 residues. Trimming took off 5 bases at V and 2 bases at J, with 22 bases between the two ends. Germline loops: CDR1 SEHNR, CDR2 FQNEAQ (reference sequence). The CDR3 nucleotides read TGTGCCAGCAGCAACGTGGGCGGGGCGAGGCCAGCCTACGAGCAGTACTTC. Translation gives CASSNVGGARPAYEQYF.